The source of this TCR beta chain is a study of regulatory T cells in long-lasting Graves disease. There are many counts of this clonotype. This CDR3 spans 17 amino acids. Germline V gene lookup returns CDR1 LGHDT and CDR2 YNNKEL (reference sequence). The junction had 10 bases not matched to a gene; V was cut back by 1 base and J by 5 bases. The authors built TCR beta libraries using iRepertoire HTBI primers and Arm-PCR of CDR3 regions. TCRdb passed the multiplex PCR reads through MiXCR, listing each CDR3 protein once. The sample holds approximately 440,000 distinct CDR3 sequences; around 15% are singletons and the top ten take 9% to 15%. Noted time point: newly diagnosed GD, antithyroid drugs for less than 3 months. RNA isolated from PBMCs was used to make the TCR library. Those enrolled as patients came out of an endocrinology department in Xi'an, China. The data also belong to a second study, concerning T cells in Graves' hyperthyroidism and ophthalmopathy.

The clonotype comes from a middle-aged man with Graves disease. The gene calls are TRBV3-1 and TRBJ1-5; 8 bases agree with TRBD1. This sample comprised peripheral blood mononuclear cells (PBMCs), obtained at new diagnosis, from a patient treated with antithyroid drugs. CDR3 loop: CASSQGPGRGPHQPQHF. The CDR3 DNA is TGTGCCAGCAGCCAAGGGCCGGGCAGGGGGCCTCATCAGCCCCAGCATTTT. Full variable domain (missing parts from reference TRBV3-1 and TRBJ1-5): DTAVSQTPKYLVTQMGNDKSIKCEQNLGHDTMYWYKQDSKKFLKIMFSYNNKELIINETVPNRFSPKSPDKAHLNLHINSLELGDSAVYFCASSQGPGRGPHQPQHFGDGTRLSIL.